These 6 T cell receptor beta chains originate from one sample sequenced in a study of identical twins. TCRdb ran MiXCR on the 5' RACE reads and lists one entry per CDR3 protein. The sample records 500,000 to 600,000 distinct CDR3 sequences, roughly a fifth being singletons. Another study also made use of these data, one on T cells expressing NK-cell markers.

Sequenced input: CD4+ T cells sorted from blood. These receptors originate from a woman younger than 30 in good health.

The chain is built from TRBV29-1 and TRBJ2-3; no reliable D call. The V gene's germline CDR1 is SQVTM and CDR2 ANQGSEA. The length of the CDR3 is 13 residues. V was cut by 7 bases and J by 0 bases, with 11 bases left in between. The DNA of the CDR3 is TGCAGCGCTGACCCGGAGAGCACAGATACGCAGTATTTT. This gives the protein CSADPESTDTQYF.

The rearrangement links TRBV5-1 to TRBJ1-2; D not resolved. Trimming removed 2 bases from V and 4 bases from J, with 15 bases in between. The germline CDR1 and CDR2 sequences are SGHRS and YFSETQ. CDR3 length: 15 amino acids. CDR3: CASSFARGRIYGYTF. The CDR3 nucleotides read TGCGCCAGCAGCTTCGCTAGAGGCAGGATCTATGGCTACACCTTC.

In its sample, this clonotype was seen a few times. V and J are TRBV29-1 and TRBJ2-1, with 9 bases fitting TRBD1. CDR1 SQVTM and CDR2 ANQGSEA come from the germline V gene. Losses at the gene ends were 6 bases for V and 6 bases for J; bases not matched to a gene: 6. CDR3 size: 13 residues. CDR3 bases: TGCAGCGTGGCACAGGGGGCGTCCAATGAGCAGTTCTTC. The encoded protein is CSVAQGASNEQFF.

V usage is TRBV5-1 and J usage is TRBJ2-1; D is undetermined. The CDR3 is made up of 12 amino acids. Germline V gene lookup returns CDR1 SGHRS and CDR2 YFSETQ. The V and J ends lost 5 bases and 5 bases respectively, with 8 bases between them. In DNA form, the CDR3 reads TGCGCCAGCAGTCGGCCTAACAATGAGCAGTTCTTC. Translation gives CASSRPNNEQFF.

The gene calls are TRBV29-1 and TRBJ2-5; TRBD1 matches 7 bases. The germline gives CDR1 SQVTM, CDR2 ANQGSEA. The V gene end was trimmed by 4 bases and the J gene end by 6 bases; junction bases not matched to a gene: 5. CDR3 length: 12 residues. This CDR3 reads CSVGDSTKTQYF. The CDR3 region has the DNA TGCAGCGTTGGGGACAGCACCAAGACCCAGTACTTC.

V is TRBV5-6 and J is TRBJ2-4; 7 bases fit TRBD1. The CDR3 loop spans 15 amino acids. Germline V gene sequence: CDR1 SGHDT, CDR2 YYEEEE. Trimming removed 4 bases from V and 1 base from J; junction bases left unmatched: 5. CDR3 DNA sequence: TGTGCCAGCAGCCCGGACAGGATGGCCAAAAACATTCAGTACTTC. Its protein is CASSPDRMAKNIQYF.